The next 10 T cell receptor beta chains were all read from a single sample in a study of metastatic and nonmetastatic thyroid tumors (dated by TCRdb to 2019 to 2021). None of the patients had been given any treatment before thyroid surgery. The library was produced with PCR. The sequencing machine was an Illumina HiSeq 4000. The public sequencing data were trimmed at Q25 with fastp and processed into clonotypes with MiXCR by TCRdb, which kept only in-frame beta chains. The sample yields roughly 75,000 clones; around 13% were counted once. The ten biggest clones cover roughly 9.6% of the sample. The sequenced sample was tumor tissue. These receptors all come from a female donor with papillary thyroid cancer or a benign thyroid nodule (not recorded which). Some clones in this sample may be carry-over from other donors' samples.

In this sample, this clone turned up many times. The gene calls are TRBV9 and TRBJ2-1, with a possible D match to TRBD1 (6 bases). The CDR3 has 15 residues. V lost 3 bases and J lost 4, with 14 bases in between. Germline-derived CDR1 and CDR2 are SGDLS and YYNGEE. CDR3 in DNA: TGTGCCAGCAGCGCCCGGACAGTAAGGTACAATGAGCAGTTCTTC. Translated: CASSARTVRYNEQFF. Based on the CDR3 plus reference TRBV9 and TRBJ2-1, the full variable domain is DSGVTQTPKHLITATGQRVTLRCSPRSGDLSVYWYQQSLDQGLQFLIQYYNGEERAKGNILERFSAQQFPDLHSELNLSSLELGDSALYFCASSARTVRYNEQFFGPGTRLTVL.

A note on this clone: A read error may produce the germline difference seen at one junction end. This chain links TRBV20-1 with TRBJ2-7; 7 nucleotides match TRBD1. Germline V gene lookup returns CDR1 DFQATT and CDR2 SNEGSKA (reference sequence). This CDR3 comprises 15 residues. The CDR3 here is CSATLDRGLSHEQYF. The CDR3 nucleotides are TGCAGTGCTACCCTGGATAGGGGGCTCTCCCACGAGCAGTACTTC.

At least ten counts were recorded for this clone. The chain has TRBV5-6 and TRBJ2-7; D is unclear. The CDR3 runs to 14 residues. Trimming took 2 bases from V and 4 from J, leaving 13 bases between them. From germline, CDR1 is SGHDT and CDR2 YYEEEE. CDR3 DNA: TGTGCCAGCAGCTTCCGTATTTCACCTTACGAGCAGTACTTC. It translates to CASSFRISPYEQYF. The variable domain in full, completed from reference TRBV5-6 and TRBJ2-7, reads DAGVTQSPTHLIKTRGQQVTLRCSPKSGHDTVSWYQQALGQGPQFIFQYYEEEERQRGNFPDRFSGHQFPNYSSELNVNALLLGDSALYLCASSFRISPYEQYFGPGTRLTVT.

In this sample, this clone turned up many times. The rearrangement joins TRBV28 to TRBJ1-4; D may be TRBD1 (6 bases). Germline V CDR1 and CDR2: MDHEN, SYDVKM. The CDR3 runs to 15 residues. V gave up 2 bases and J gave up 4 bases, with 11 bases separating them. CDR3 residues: CASSLGGGLNEKLFF. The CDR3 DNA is TGTGCCAGCAGTTTAGGTGGGGGCCTTAATGAAAAACTGTTTTTT.

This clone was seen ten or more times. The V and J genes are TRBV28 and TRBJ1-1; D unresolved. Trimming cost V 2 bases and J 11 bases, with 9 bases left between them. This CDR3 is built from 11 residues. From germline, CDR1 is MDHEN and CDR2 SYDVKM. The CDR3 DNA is TGTGCCAGCAGTTTAGGTCCGGTGGCTTTCTTT. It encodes CASSLGPVAFF.

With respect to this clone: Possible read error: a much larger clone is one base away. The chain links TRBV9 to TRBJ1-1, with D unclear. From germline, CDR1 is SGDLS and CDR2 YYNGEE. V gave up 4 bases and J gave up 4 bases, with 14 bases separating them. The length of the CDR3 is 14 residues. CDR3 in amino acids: CASSPQWDGTEAFF. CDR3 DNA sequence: TGTGCCAGCAGCCCCCAGTGGGATGGCACTGAAGCTTTCTTT.

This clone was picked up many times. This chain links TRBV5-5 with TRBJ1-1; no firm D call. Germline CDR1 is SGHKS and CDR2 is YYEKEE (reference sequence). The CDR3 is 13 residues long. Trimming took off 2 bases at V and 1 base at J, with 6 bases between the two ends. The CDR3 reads CASSFEPNTEAFF. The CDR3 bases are TGTGCCAGCAGCTTCGAACCGAACACTGAAGCTTTCTTT.

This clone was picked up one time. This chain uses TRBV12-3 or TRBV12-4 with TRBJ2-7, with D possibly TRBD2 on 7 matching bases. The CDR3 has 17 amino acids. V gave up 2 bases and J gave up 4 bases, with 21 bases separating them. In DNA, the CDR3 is TGTGCCAGCAGTTTAAGGGGTGGGGGGGCTGAGAATTACGAGCAGTACTTC. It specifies CASSLRGGGAENYEQYF.

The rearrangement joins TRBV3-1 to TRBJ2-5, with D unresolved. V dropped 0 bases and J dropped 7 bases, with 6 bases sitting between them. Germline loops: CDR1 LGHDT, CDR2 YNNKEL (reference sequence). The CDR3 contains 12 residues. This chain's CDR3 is CASSQDLGTQYF. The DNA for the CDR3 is TGTGCCAGCAGCCAAGATCTGGGGACCCAGTACTTC.

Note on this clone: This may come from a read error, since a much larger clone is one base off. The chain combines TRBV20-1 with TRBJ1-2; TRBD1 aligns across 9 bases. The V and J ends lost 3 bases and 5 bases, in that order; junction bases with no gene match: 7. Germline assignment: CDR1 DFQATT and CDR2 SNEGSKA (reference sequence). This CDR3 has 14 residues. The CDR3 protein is CSARASGTGYGYTF. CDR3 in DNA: TGCAGTGCTAGGGCCTCCGGGACAGGGTATGGCTACACCTTC.